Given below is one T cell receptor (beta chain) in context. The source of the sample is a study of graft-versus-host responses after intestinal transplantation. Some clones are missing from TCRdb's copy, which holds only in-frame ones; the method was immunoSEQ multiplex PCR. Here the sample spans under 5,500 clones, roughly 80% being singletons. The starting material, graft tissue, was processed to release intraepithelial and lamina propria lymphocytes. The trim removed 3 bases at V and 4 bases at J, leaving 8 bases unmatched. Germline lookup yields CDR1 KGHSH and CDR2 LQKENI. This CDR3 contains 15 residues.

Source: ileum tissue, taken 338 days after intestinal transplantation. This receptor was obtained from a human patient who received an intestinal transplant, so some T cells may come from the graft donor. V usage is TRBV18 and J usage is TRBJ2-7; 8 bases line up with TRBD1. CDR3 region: CASSPPGRGRYEQYF. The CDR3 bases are TGTGCCAGCTCACCTCCGGGCAGGGGGCGTTACGAGCAGTACTTC.